This TCR beta chain was identified in a study of T cell repertoires in cytomegalovirus infection. On the study more broadly: Indicated by public TCR beta signatures were CMV infection and matching HLA type.

This CDR3 has 17 amino acids. Trimming removed 6 bases at V and 1 base at J, with 21 bases between. MiXCR, run by TCRdb on the reads, gives a single entry per CDR3 protein. The sample contains fewer than 550,000 distinct CDR3 sequences, approximately 11% of which appear only once. This clonotype was observed many times. What it recognizes is unknown. Study-level findings and limits: In two of eight donors, the top clonotype was HLA-C-restricted CMV-specific.

Sequenced material: PBMCs. The chain links TRBV12-3 or TRBV12-4 to TRBJ1-1; D may be TRBD1 (5 bases). The sequence came from a human donor in good health (CMV status not recorded). Some clones in this sample may be carry-over from other donors' samples. CDR3 sequence: CASRVRGAGDENTEAFF. The CDR3 nucleotides read TGTGCCAGCAGAGTACGGGGTGCGGGGGACGAGAACACTGAAGCTTTCTTT.